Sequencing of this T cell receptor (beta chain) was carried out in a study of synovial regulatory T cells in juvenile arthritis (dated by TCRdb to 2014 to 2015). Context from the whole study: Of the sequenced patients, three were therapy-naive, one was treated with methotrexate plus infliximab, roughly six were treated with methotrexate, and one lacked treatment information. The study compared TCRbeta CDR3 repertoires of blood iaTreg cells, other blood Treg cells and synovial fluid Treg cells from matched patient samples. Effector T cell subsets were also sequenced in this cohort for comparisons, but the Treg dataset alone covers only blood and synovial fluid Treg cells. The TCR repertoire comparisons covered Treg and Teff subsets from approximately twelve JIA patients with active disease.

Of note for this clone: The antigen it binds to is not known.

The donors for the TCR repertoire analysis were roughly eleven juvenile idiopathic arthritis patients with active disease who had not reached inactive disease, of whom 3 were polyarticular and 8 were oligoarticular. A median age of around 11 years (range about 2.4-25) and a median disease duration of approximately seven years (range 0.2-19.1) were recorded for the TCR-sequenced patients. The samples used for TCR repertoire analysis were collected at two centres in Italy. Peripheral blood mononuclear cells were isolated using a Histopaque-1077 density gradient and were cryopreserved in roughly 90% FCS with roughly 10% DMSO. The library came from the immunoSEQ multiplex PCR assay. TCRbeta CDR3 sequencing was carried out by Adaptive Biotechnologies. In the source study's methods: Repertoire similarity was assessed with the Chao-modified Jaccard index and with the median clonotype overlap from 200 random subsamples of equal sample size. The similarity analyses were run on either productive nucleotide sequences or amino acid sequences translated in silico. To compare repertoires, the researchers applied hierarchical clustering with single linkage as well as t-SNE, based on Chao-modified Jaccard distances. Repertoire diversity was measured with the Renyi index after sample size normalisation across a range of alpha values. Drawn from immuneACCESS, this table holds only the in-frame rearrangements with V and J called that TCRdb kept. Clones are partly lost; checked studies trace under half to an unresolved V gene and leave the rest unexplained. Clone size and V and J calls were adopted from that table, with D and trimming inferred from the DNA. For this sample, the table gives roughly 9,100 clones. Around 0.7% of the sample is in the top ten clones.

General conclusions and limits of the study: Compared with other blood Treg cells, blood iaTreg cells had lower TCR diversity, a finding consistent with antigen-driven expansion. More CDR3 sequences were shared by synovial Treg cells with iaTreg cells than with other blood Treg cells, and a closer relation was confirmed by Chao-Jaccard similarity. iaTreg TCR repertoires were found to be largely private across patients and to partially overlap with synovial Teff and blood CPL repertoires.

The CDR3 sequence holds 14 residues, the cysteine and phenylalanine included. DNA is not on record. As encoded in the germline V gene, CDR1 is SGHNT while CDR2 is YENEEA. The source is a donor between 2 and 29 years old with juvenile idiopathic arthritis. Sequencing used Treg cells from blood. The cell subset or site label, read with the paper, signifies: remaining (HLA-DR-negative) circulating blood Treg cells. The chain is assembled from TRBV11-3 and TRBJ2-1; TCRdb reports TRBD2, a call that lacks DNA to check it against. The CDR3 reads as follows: CASSPGTSSNEQFF.